This T cell receptor (beta chain) was observed in a study of T cells after yellow fever vaccination. Overall study context: The fractions with low cell numbers were processed using SMART-Seq v4 Ultra Low Input.

Deletions cut 5 bases from V and 0 bases from J, with 15 bases between. Germline V gene lookup returns CDR1 SGHAT and CDR2 FQNNGV. This CDR3 has 16 amino acids. UMIs and a universal primer site were added when TCR cDNA was made by 5'RACE template switching. TCRdb reanalysed the 5' RACE reads using MiXCR and keeps one entry per CDR3 protein. The sample carries 450,000 to 550,000 distinct CDR3 sequences, 21% recorded once. This clonotype was observed a handful of times. The material sequenced was PBMCs, taken approximately 22 days after the first yellow fever vaccination. This receptor was taken from a man younger than 30 who received the YFV17D yellow fever vaccine. The J gene is TRBJ2-3, the V gene TRBV11-2; D is tentatively TRBD1 or TRBD2 (6 bases each). Written as DNA, the CDR3 is TGTGCCAGCAGCCCCAGGCCGGGGGCTAGCACAGATACGCAGTATTTT. Residues: CASSPRPGASTDTQYF.